This TCR beta chain appears in the sequencing data of a study of blood T cell repertoires in COVID-19. Looking at the study overall: Italy, Spain and the United States were the sources of the convalescent and acute COVID-19 samples.

Generated by immunoSEQ multiplex PCR, the TCRdb table keeps only in-frame clones and is missing some. The sample contains approximately 85,000 clones, roughly 91% of which appear only once. CDR3 length: 14 residues. Sample: peripheral blood. This rearrangement joins TRBV12-2 to TRBJ2-5; the D call in the table, TRBD2, was not verified against the DNA. TRBV12-2 is annotated as a pseudogene. The TCR sequence derives from a woman aged 50 to 60 in a cohort sampled during active COVID-19. The CDR3: CASRLCWRIGAQYF. The CDR3 nucleotides read TGTGCAAGTCGCTTATGTTGGCGAATCGGGGCCCAGTACTTC.